The 20 T cell receptor beta chains presented below share a single source sample, sequenced in a study of blood T cell repertoires in COVID-19. Sequencing was performed with immunoSEQ multiplex PCR; in TCRdb, only in-frame clones are kept and a portion is missing. The repertoire has about 270,000 clones, 85% to 95% of them found once; the top ten carry around 2.8%. The sample taken for sequencing was PBMCs or T cells enriched from blood (not recorded which). Source of these receptors: a man aged 40-49 years who had been exposed to COVID-19.

This clone was seen more than once but under ten times. This chain connects TRBV2 to TRBJ1-2; D is unresolved. The germline V gene has CDR1 SNHLY and CDR2 FYNNEI. V was trimmed by 4 bases and J by 0 bases, leaving 9 bases between them. CDR3 size: 14 residues. The CDR3 region has the DNA TGTGCCAGCAGTGTCAGAACCGCTAACTATGGCTACACCTTC. Residues: CASSVRTANYGYTF.

V is TRBV7-2 and J is TRBJ2-2; D is unresolved. Germline CDR1 and CDR2: SGHTA and FQGNSA. V was shortened by 1 base and J by 0 bases, with 6 bases between the two germline ends. This CDR3 region has 15 residues. CDR3: CASSLVSSNTGELFF. CDR3 in DNA: TGTGCCAGCAGCTTAGTTTCCTCGAACACCGGGGAGCTGTTTTTT.

The rearrangement links TRBV28 to TRBJ1-1; D is undetermined. CDR3 length: 12 amino acids. V lost 3 bases and J lost 10, with 12 bases in between. The germline gives CDR1 MDHEN, CDR2 SYDVKM. CDR3 in DNA: TGTGCCAGCAGTTTGCCGAGGTTCGGAGCTTTCTTT. Translation: CASSLPRFGAFF.

CDR3 protein: CASSQDRGGEQFF. Written as DNA, the CDR3 is TGCGCCAGCAGCCAGGACAGGGGGGGTGAGCAGTTCTTC. The chain employs TRBV5-1 and TRBJ2-1, with TRBD1 matching over 10 bases. J lost 9 bases, V lost 4 bases, and 4 bases had no gene match. CDR1 SGHRS and CDR2 YFSETQ come from the germline V gene. This CDR3 has 13 amino acids.

This chain joins TRBV28 and TRBJ1-2; 8 bases map to TRBD1. Germline V gene lookup returns CDR1 MDHEN and CDR2 SYDVKM. With V trimmed by 7 bases and J by 1 base, 14 bases remained unmatched. There are 17 residues in the CDR3. For the CDR3, the DNA is TGTGCCAGCAATTTTCTGGGACAGGCCGCCTTTAACTATGGCTACACCTTC. The encoded protein is CASNFLGQAAFNYGYTF.

CDR3 protein: CASSLSGSYNSPLHF. The CDR3 coding sequence is TGTGCCAGTAGTCTATCTGGGAGTTATAATTCACCCCTCCACTTT. The gene calls are TRBV19 and TRBJ1-6; D gene uncertain. Germline V CDR1 and CDR2: LNHDA, SQIVND (reference sequence). There are 15 residues in the CDR3. V lost 5 bases to trimming and J lost 4 bases, with 12 bases between them.

The V gene is TRBV10-1, the J gene TRBJ2-2; TRBD1 aligns across 7 bases. CDR3 length: 13 amino acids. The germline V gene has CDR1 WNHNN and CDR2 SYGVQD (reference sequence). Losses at the gene ends were 9 bases for V and 5 bases for J; bases not matched to a gene: 6. The CDR3 reads CARTGSPTGELFF. CDR3 DNA: TGCGCCAGGACAGGGTCCCCTACCGGGGAGCTGTTTTTT.

The chain links TRBV4-1 to TRBJ1-5; 8 positions agree with TRBD1. Germline CDR1 MGHRA, CDR2 YSYEKL. The junction had 10 bases not matched to a gene; V was cut back by 10 bases and J by 8 bases. This CDR3 is 13 amino acids long. CDR3 residues: CANLAGTGKPQHF. Written as DNA, the CDR3 is TGCGCCAACCTAGCCGGGACAGGTAAGCCCCAGCATTTT.

The V and J genes are TRBV9 and TRBJ1-3; possible D gene TRBD1, 6 bases. V shed 2 bases and J shed 0 bases, with 9 bases lying between them. Germline CDR1 is SGDLS and CDR2 is YYNGEE. This CDR3 comprises 15 residues. CDR3 protein: CASSVTGSSGNTIYF. CDR3 DNA: TGTGCCAGCAGCGTTACAGGGTCCTCTGGAAACACCATATATTTT.

The chain joins TRBV2 to TRBJ1-5; D is uncertain. The CDR3 covers 13 residues. Looked up from germline, CDR1 is SNHLY and CDR2 is FYNNEI. The V gene lost 3 bases and the J gene lost 6 bases, with 9 bases spanning the gap. CDR3 in DNA: TGTGCCAGCAGTGATCTAAGAGGTCAGCCCCAGCATTTT. Translation: CASSDLRGQPQHF.

V gene TRBV30 combines with J gene TRBJ2-3, with a tentative D call TRBD1 (7 bases). V gave up 7 bases and J gave up 3 bases, with 23 bases separating them. The V gene's germline CDR1 is GTSNPN and CDR2 SVGIG (reference sequence). The CDR3 sequence is 16 residues long. CDR3 coding DNA: TGTGCCTACTCACCTCCGACAGGGAGGCCAACAGATACGCAGTATTTT. Encoded protein: CAYSPPTGRPTDTQYF. Full variable domain (rest looked up from reference TRBV30 and TRBJ2-3): SQTIHQWPATLVQPVGSPLSLECTVEGTSNPNLYWYRQAAGRGLQLLFYSVGIGQISSEVPQNLSASRPQDRQFILSSKKLLLSDSGFYLCAYSPPTGRPTDTQYFGPGTRLTVL.

This chain links TRBV12-3 or TRBV12-4 with TRBJ1-2; unclear D gene. The V end was cut by 2 bases, the J end by 4 bases, with 8 bases between. This CDR3 has 13 residues. Here the CDR3 DNA reads TGTGCCAGCAGTTTATCAGGCATCTATGGCTACACCTTC. Translation gives CASSLSGIYGYTF.

This sequence joins TRBV6-2 or TRBV6-3 and TRBJ2-7; 11 nucleotides agree with TRBD2. Germline V gene lookup returns CDR1 MNHEY and CDR2 SVGEGT. This CDR3 is 15 amino acids long. J gave up 4 bases and V 2 bases, and 4 bases lay outside the gene matches. The CDR3 loop is CASSYTSGSRYEQYF. In DNA, the CDR3 is TGTGCCAGCAGTTACACTAGCGGGAGTCGGTACGAGCAGTACTTC.

V is TRBV10-3 and J is TRBJ1-1; TRBD1 might be the D (6 bases). V shed 7 bases and J shed 1 base, with 13 bases lying between them. The CDR3 is 14 amino acids. Germline CDR1 is ENHRY and CDR2 is SYGVKD. Here the CDR3 reads CAIKRGQENTEAFF. CDR3 in DNA: TGTGCCATCAAGCGGGGGCAGGAGAACACTGAAGCTTTCTTT.

This chain uses TRBV4-2 with TRBJ2-7, with D uncertain. This CDR3 spans 15 amino acids. CDR1 is LGHNA and CDR2 is YNFKEQ in the germline V gene. V was clipped by 0 bases and J by 0 bases, with 9 bases between them. The DNA of the CDR3 is TGTGCCAGCAGCCAAGACCCTAGGAGCTCCTACGAGCAGTACTTC. It encodes CASSQDPRSSYEQYF.

This clone was recorded once. This chain uses TRBV10-1 with TRBJ1-1; possible D gene TRBD1, 6 bases. With 6 bases removed from V and 4 bases from J, the gap between germline ends came to 18 bases. This CDR3 comprises 15 residues. Germline assignment: CDR1 WNHNN and CDR2 SYGVQD (reference sequence). DNA of the CDR3: TGCGCCAGCAGATCCAAAGGGACACAAAGCACTGAAGCTTTCTTT. Its translation: CASRSKGTQSTEAFF.

The rearrangement links TRBV3-1 (or the pseudogene TRBV3-2) to TRBJ2-2; 11 bases map to TRBD2. V dropped 3 bases and J dropped 7; count of bases not matched to a gene: 7. This CDR3 spans 16 amino acids. In germline, CDR1 is LGHDT, CDR2 YNNKEL (reference sequence). CDR3 DNA sequence: TGTGCCAGCAGCCATTTGGGACTAGCGGCGTTCGGGGAGCTGTTTTTT. This codes for CASSHLGLAAFGELFF.

The chain couples TRBV13 to TRBJ2-6, with a possible D match to TRBD1 (6 bases). The germline CDR1 and CDR2 sequences are PRHDT and FYEKMQ (reference sequence). The CDR3 has 18 residues. The V gene lost 3 bases and the J gene lost 0 bases, with 15 bases spanning the gap. The CDR3 is CASSFSADSFSGANVLTF. The CDR3 coding sequence is TGTGCCAGCAGCTTTTCTGCGGACAGCTTCTCTGGGGCCAACGTCCTGACTTTC.

The table lists this clone with a few counts. The chain couples TRBV5-1 to TRBJ1-2; D is unclear. The CDR3 has 13 amino acids. Germline V gene data show CDR1 as SGHRS and CDR2 as YFSETQ. Trimming removed 3 bases at V and 8 bases at J, with 14 bases between. The CDR3 DNA is TGCGCCAGCAGCTCGGAGTCCCTTGTGGGCTACACCTTC. This translates into CASSSESLVGYTF.

This chain connects TRBV5-1 to TRBJ2-7; 7 bases agree with TRBD1. Germline assignment: CDR1 SGHRS and CDR2 YFSETQ. Trimming took 3 bases from V and 3 from J; bases not matched to a gene: 6. The CDR3 length is 14 residues. CDR3 nucleotide sequence: TGCGCCAGCAGCTCGGGACAGTCCAACTACGAGCAGTACTTC. Amino acid sequence: CASSSGQSNYEQYF.